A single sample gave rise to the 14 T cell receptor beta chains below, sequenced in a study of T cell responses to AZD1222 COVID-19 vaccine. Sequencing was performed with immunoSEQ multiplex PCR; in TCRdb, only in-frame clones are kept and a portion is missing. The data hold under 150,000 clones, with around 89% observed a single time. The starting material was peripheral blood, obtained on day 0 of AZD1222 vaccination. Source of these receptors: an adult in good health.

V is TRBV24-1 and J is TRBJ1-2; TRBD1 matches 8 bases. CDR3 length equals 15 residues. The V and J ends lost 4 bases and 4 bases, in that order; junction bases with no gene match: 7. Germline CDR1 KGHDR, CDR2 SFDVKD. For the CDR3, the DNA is TGTGCCACCAGTGACCCGGACAGGGCCCCCTATGGCTACACCTTC. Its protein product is CATSDPDRAPYGYTF.

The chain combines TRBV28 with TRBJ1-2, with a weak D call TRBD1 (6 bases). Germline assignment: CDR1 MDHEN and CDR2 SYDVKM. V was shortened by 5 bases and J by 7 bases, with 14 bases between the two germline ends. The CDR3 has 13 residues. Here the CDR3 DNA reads TGTGCCAGCAGTCGACTACAGGGAACTGGCTACACCTTC. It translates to CASSRLQGTGYTF.

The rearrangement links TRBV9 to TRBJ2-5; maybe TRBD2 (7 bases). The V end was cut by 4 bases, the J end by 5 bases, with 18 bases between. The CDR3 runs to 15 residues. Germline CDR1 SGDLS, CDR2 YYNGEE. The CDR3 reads CASSPPRGGGETQYF. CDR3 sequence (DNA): TGTGCCAGCAGCCCTCCTAGGGGGGGAGGCGAGACCCAGTACTTC.

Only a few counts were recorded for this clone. The chain's CDR3 is CAISGDRGRGSYNEQFF. The DNA for the CDR3 is TGTGCCATCAGTGGGGACAGGGGCCGGGGCTCCTACAATGAGCAGTTCTTC. The chain is built from TRBV10-3 and TRBJ2-1; TRBD1 aligns across 10 bases. V lost 4 bases to trimming and J lost 0 bases; unmatched junction nucleotides: 6. This CDR3 contains 17 residues. Germline V CDR1 and CDR2: ENHRY, SYGVKD.

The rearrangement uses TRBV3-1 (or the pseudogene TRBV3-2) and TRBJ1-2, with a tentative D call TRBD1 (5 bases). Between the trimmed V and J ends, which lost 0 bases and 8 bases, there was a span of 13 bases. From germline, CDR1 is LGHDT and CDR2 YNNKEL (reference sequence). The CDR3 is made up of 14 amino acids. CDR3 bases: TGTGCCAGCAGCCAAGAGGGCAGGGTAGGCGGCTACACCTTC. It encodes CASSQEGRVGGYTF.

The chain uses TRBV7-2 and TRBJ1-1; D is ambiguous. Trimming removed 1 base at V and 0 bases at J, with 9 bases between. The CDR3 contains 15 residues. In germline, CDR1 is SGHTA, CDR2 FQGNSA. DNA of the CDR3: TGTGCCAGCAGCTTAGGTCAGAGCATGAACACTGAAGCTTTCTTT. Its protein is CASSLGQSMNTEAFF.

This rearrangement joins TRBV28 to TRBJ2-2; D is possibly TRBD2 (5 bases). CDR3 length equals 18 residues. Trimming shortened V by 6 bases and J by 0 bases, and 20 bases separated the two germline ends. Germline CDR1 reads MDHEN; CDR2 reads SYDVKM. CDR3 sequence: CASSPSGGARANTGELFF. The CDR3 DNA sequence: TGTGCCAGCAGCCCCAGTGGAGGTGCGCGCGCGAACACCGGGGAGCTGTTTTTT.

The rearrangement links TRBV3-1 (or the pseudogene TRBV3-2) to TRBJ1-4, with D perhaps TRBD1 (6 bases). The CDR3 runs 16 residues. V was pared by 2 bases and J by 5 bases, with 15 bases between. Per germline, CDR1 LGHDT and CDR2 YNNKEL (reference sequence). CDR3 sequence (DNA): TGTGCCAGCAGCCAAAGGGGGGTCAAGGACAATGAAAAACTGTTTTTT. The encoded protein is CASSQRGVKDNEKLFF.

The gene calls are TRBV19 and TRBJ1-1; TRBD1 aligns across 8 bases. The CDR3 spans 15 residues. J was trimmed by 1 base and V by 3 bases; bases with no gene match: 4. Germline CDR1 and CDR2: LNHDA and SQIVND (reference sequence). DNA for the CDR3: TGTGCCAGTAGTATCAGGGGGCGTAGGAACACTGAAGCTTTCTTT. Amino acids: CASSIRGRRNTEAFF.

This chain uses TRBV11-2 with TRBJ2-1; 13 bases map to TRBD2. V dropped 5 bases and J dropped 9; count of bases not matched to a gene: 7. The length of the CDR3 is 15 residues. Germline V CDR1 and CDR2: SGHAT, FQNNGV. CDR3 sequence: CASSPSGLAGIEQFF. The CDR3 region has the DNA TGTGCCAGCAGCCCCTCGGGACTAGCGGGAATTGAGCAGTTCTTC.

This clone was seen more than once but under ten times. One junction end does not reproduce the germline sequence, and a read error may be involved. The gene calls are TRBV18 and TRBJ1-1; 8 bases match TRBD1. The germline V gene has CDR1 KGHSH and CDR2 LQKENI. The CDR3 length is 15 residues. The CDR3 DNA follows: TGTGCCAGCTCCCCACGACAGGGGTTCGTGACTGAAGCTTTCTTT. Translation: CASSPRQGFVTEAFF.

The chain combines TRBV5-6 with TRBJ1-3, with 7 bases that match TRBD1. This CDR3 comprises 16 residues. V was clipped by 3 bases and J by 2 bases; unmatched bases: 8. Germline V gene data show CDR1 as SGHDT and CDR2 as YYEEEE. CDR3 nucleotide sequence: TGTGCCAGCAGCTCGCTGACAGGGCCCACTGGAAACACCATATATTTT. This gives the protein CASSSLTGPTGNTIYF.

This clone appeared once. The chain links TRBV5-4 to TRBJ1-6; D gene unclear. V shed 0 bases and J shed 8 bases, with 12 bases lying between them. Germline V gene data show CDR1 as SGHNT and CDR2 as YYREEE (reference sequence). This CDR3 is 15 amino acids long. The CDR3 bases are TGTGCCAGCAGCTTGGGAAGGGCAGTGGATTCACCCCTCCACTTT. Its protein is CASSLGRAVDSPLHF.

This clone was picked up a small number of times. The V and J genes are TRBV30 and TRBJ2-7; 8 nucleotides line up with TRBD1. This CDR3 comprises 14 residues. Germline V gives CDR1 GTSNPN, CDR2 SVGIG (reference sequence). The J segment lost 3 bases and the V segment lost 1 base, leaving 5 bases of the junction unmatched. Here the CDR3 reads CAWSGPTGGYEQYF. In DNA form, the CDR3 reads TGTGCCTGGAGTGGACCAACAGGGGGCTACGAGCAGTACTTC.